The 16 T cell receptor beta chains below come from one sample, sequenced in a study of CD8 T cells in Susac syndrome. With random hexamers, reverse transcription was performed on about 0.45 to 1 ug of RNA. Using its own MiXCR run on the immunoSEQ multiplex PCR reads, TCRdb lists one record per CDR3 protein. This table holds fewer than 80,000 distinct CDR3 sequences, approximately 95% found once. Sequencing was performed on CD8+ T cells from PBMCs. The receptors stem from a human donor in good health.

This chain connects TRBV27 to TRBJ2-1; D may be TRBD2 (6 bases). The CDR3 covers 14 residues. Germline V gene lookup returns CDR1 MNHEY and CDR2 SMNVEV (reference sequence). Between the trimmed V and J ends, which lost 5 bases and 0 bases, there was a span of 8 bases. The CDR3 reads CASSRGSSYNEQFF. CDR3 DNA sequence: TGTGCCAGCAGTCGGGGGAGCTCCTACAATGAGCAGTTCTTC.

The rearrangement links TRBV7-2 to TRBJ2-6; D might be TRBD2 (6 bases). Germline-derived CDR1 and CDR2 are SGHTA and FQGNSA. V gave up 5 bases and J gave up 6 bases, with 14 bases separating them. The CDR3 extends over 15 amino acids. The CDR3 DNA is TGTGCCAGCAGCCCCGCGGGGATTTTGGCCAACGTCCTGACTTTC. Translated, it gives CASSPAGILANVLTF.

The chain recombines TRBV7-2 with TRBJ1-5; 8 bases match TRBD1. CDR1 is SGHTA and CDR2 is FQGNSA in the germline V gene. CDR3 length: 15 residues. Trimming removed 2 bases from V and 5 bases from J; junction bases left unmatched: 5. The CDR3 sequence is CASSLMQGAYQPQHF. CDR3 nucleotide sequence: TGTGCCAGCAGCTTAATGCAGGGGGCCTATCAGCCCCAGCATTTT.

The chain uses TRBV29-1 and TRBJ2-7, with unresolved D. The CDR3 length is 11 residues. Germline V CDR1 and CDR2: SQVTM, ANQGSEA. V dropped 3 bases and J dropped 6 bases, with 9 bases sitting between them. In nucleotides, the CDR3 is TGCAGCGTTGATAAGGAAGGCGAGCAGTACTTC. This codes for CSVDKEGEQYF.

The count of this clonotype is one. The chain joins TRBV20-1 to TRBJ1-2, with D hard to call. This CDR3 region has 16 residues. Germline V gene data show CDR1 as DFQATT and CDR2 as SNEGSKA (reference sequence). Trimming removed 2 bases at V and 6 bases at J, with 22 bases between. For the CDR3, the DNA is TGCAGTGCTAGACTGGGCCCCCGGGTGATCTCTGATGGCTACACCTTC. Its protein is CSARLGPRVISDGYTF.

This clonotype has a single count. The V call is TRBV5-8, the J call TRBJ2-7, with D uncertain. The CDR3 has 12 amino acids. CDR1 and CDR2 from the germline V gene are SGHTS and YDEGEE. V lost 2 bases and J 4 bases, leaving 7 bases between the germline ends. The CDR3 reads CASSFPGYEQYV. Written as DNA, the CDR3 is TGTGCCAGCAGCTTTCCCGGATACGAGCAGTACGTC.

J is TRBJ2-7 and V is TRBV4-1; 8 bases agree with TRBD1. The length of the CDR3 is 15 residues. CDR1 and CDR2 from the germline V gene are MGHRA and YSYEKL. V lost 1 base and J lost 0; bases outside the gene matches: 2. CDR3 DNA: TGCGCCAGCAGCCAAGTAACAGGGGGCTCCTACGAGCAGTACGTC. It yields the protein CASSQVTGGSYEQYV.

As DNA, the CDR3 is TGTGCCAGCAGCCAGTCCTGGGGCAATGAGCAGTTCTTC. Translated: CASSQSWGNEQFF. The V gene is TRBV13, the J gene TRBJ2-1; D ambiguous. In germline, CDR1 is PRHDT, CDR2 FYEKMQ (reference sequence). The CDR3 extends over 13 amino acids. V was trimmed by 5 bases and J by 6 bases, leaving 11 bases between them.

This clonotype was seen a single time. The rearrangement uses TRBV10-3 and TRBJ2-5; D is possibly TRBD1 (6 bases). Germline lookup yields CDR1 ENHRY and CDR2 SYGVKD. This CDR3 is 14 amino acids long. V gave up 2 bases and J gave up 5 bases, with 12 bases separating them. CDR3 sequence reads: CAISETGSAETQYF. Written as DNA, the CDR3 is TGTGCCATCAGTGAGACAGGGTCCGCTGAGACCCAGTACTTC.

The rearrangement links TRBV9 to TRBJ2-5; 7 bases match TRBD2. V lost 0 bases and J lost 5; bases outside the gene matches: 7. Per the germline V gene, CDR1 is SGDLS and CDR2 is YYNGEE. This CDR3 is 15 amino acids long. The CDR3 DNA reads as TGTGCCAGCAGCGTAGAGGCTAGCGGCCGGGAGACCCAGTACTTC. Its translation: CASSVEASGRETQYF.

The rearrangement links TRBV4-1 to TRBJ1-5; no definite D call. Germline CDR1 and CDR2: MGHRA and YSYEKL. Trimming removed 0 bases at V and 10 bases at J, with 13 bases between. This CDR3 is 14 amino acids long. CDR3 amino acids: CASSQEDRATPQHF. The CDR3 region has the DNA TGCGCCAGCAGCCAAGAAGATCGGGCAACCCCCCAGCATTTT.

The J gene is TRBJ1-1, the V gene TRBV16; D not resolved. This CDR3 is 14 amino acids long. Germline lookup yields CDR1 KGHSY and CDR2 FQNENV. V was pared by 4 bases and J by 4 bases, with 13 bases between. The CDR3 DNA follows: TGTGCCAGCAGCCTGGGGAGGGCGGCCACTGAAGCTTTCTTT. Protein sequence: CASSLGRAATEAFF. Supplemented by reference TRBV16 and TRBJ1-1, the full variable domain reads GEEVAQTPKHLVRGEGQKAKLYCAPIKGHSYVFWYQQVLKNEFKFLISFQNENVFDETGMPKERFSAKCLPNSPCSLEIQATKLEDSAVYFCASSLGRAATEAFFGQGTRLTVV.

The chain carries TRBV5-1 and TRBJ2-1, with TRBD1 matching 8 bases. Germline assignment: CDR1 SGHRS and CDR2 YFSETQ. This CDR3 spans 16 amino acids. The J segment lost 3 bases and the V segment lost 4 bases, leaving 9 bases of the junction unmatched. CDR3: CASSRTTGGLYNEQFF. The CDR3, as DNA: TGCGCCAGCAGCCGCACCACAGGGGGGCTCTACAATGAGCAGTTCTTC.

The rearrangement joins TRBV28 to TRBJ1-2, with D possibly TRBD1 on 5 matching bases. Trimming shortened V by 9 bases and J by 8 bases, and 16 bases separated the two germline ends. There are 12 residues in the CDR3. The V gene's germline CDR1 is MDHEN and CDR2 SYDVKM. CDR3 sequence reads: CASVAVGLGYTF. The CDR3 DNA sequence: TGTGCCAGTGTAGCGGTGGGACTGGGCTACACCTTC.

This clonotype was seen just once. The chain combines TRBV29-1 with TRBJ1-2, with a tentative D call TRBD1 (5 bases). This CDR3 is built from 13 residues. The V end lost 3 bases, the J end lost 2 bases, and 10 bases lay between the germline ends. Germline loops: CDR1 SQVTM, CDR2 ANQGSEA. The CDR3 reads CSVEGGDNYGYTF. The CDR3 region has the DNA TGCAGCGTTGAGGGGGGGGACAACTATGGCTACACCTTC.

V is TRBV29-1 and J is TRBJ2-5; 10 positions agree with TRBD1. This CDR3 is built from 13 residues. Germline V gives CDR1 SQVTM, CDR2 ANQGSEA. The trim removed 6 bases at V and 2 bases at J, leaving 3 bases unmatched. The CDR3 loop is CSVGDRGQETQYF. The CDR3 region has the DNA TGCAGCGTGGGGGACAGGGGACAAGAGACCCAGTACTTC.